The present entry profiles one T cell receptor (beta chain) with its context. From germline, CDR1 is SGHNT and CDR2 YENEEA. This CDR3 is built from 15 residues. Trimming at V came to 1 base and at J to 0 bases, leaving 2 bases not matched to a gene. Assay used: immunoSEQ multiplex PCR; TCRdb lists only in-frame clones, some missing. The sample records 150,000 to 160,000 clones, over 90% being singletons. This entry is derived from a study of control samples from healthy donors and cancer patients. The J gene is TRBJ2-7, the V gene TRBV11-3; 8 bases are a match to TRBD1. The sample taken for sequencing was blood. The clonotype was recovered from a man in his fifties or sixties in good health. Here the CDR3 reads CASSLGTGPSYEQYF. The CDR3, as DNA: TGTGCCAGCAGCTTAGGGACAGGGCCCTCCTACGAGCAGTACTTC.